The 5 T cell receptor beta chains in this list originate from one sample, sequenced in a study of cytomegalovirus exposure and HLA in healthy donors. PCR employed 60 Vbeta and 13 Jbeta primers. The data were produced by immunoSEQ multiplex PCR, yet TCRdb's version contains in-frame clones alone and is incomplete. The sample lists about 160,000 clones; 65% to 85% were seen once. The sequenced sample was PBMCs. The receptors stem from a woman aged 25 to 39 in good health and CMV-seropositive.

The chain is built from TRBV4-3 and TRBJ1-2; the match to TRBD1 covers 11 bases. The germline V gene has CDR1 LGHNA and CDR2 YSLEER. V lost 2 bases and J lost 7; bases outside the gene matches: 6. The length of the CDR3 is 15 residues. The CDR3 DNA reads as TGCGCCAGCAGCCAATCGGCCGGGACAGGGGGTGGCTACACCTTC. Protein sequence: CASSQSAGTGGGYTF.

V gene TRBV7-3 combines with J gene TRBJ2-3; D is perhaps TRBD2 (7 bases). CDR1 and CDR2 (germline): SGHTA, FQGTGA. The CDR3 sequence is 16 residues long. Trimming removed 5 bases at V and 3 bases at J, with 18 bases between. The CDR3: CASSPGGPRGTDTQYF. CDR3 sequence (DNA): TGTGCCAGCAGCCCGGGGGGCCCCAGGGGAACAGATACGCAGTATTTT.

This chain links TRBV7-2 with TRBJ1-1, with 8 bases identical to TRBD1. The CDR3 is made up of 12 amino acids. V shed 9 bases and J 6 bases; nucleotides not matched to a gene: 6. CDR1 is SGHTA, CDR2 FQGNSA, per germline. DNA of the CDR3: TGTGCCAGTGTTGACAGGGGATCTGAAGCTTTCTTT. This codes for CASVDRGSEAFF.

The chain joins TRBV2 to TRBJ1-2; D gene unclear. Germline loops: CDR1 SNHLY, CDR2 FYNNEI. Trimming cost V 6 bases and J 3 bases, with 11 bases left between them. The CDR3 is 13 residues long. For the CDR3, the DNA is TGTGCCAGCAGACCACAGCGGTACTATGGCTACACCTTC. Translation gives CASRPQRYYGYTF.

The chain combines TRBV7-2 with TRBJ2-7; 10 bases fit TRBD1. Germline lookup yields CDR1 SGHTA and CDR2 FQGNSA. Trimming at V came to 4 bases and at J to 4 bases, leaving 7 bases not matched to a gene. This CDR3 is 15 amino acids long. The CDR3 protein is CASSSNPGQGYEQYF. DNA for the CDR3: TGTGCCAGCAGCTCAAACCCGGGACAGGGGTACGAGCAGTACTTC.